Presented here are 20 T cell receptor beta chains from one specimen sequenced in a study of T cells in Graves' hyperthyroidism and ophthalmopathy. TCR beta CDR3 sequences were amplified from RNA transcripts. HTBI primers were the set used in a first-round RT-PCR of the TCR CDR3. TCRdb reprocessed the multiplex PCR reads with MiXCR, giving one entry per CDR3 protein. The sample lists more than 450,000 distinct CDR3 sequences, about 14% occurring once. The sequenced material came from blood. All receptors come from a woman between 40 and 50 years old with Graves' hyperthyroidism.

This clonotype was found many times. This chain uses TRBV12-3 or TRBV12-4 with TRBJ2-1, with 7 nucleotides matching TRBD1. J was trimmed by 4 bases and V by 5 bases; bases with no gene match: 2. This CDR3 contains 13 residues. In nucleotides, the CDR3 is TGTGCCAGCAGTGGGACAGAATACAATGAGCAGTTCTTC. Residues: CASSGTEYNEQFF.

This clonotype was detected ten times or more. The CDR3 protein is CASSPLPYRTYRLSNTEAFF. DNA for the CDR3: TGTGCCAGCAGTCCCCTCCCCTACAGGACGTACCGGCTCTCGAACACTGAAGCTTTCTTT. V gene TRBV28 combines with J gene TRBJ1-1, with D perhaps TRBD1 (5 bases). Germline loops: CDR1 MDHEN, CDR2 SYDVKM. V gave up 5 bases and J gave up 1 base, with 29 bases separating them. The CDR3 length is 20 residues. Using reference TRBV28 and TRBJ1-1 for the parts outside the CDR3, the full variable domain is DVKVTQSSRYLVKRTGEKVFLECVQDMDHENMFWYRQDPGLGLRLIYFSYDVKMKEKGDIPEGYSVSREKKERFSLILESASTNQTSMYLCASSPLPYRTYRLSNTEAFFGQGTRLTVV.

To note about this clonotype: Given a much more abundant clone one base away, this may be a read error. This sequence joins TRBV6-1 and TRBJ2-1; D gene ambiguous. There are 14 residues in the CDR3. V was shortened by 1 base and J by 10 bases, with 14 bases between the two germline ends. Germline V gene lookup returns CDR1 MNHNS and CDR2 SASEGT. The CDR3 sequence is CASSEGPGPYEQFF. For the CDR3, the DNA is TGTGCCAGCAGTGAAGGCCCTGGACCCTACGAGCAGTTCTTC.

This clonotype was observed many times. The CDR3 DNA is TGTGCCAGCAGCTTGGAACGGACACGCTCCTACAATGAGCAGTTCTTC. Its translation: CASSLERTRSYNEQFF. This chain links TRBV5-5 with TRBJ2-1, with D possibly being TRBD1 (5 bases). The CDR3 has 16 residues. In germline, CDR1 is SGHKS, CDR2 YYEKEE (reference sequence). The ends were cut back, 0 bases at V and 0 bases at J, with 10 bases in the middle.

This chain connects TRBV7-3 to TRBJ2-1; 8 bases fit TRBD1. The V gene's germline CDR1 is SGHTA and CDR2 FQGTGA. The CDR3 extends over 12 amino acids. The trim removed 2 bases at V and 12 bases at J, leaving 3 bases unmatched. The CDR3 loop is CASSLAGTGQFF. The DNA of the CDR3 is TGTGCCAGCAGCTTAGCCGGGACAGGGCAGTTCTTC.

Only one count was recorded for this clonotype. The V call is TRBV28, the J call TRBJ2-3; unclear D gene. The germline V gene encodes CDR1 MDHEN and CDR2 SYDVKM. The CDR3 totals 15 residues. Trimming pared 3 bases from V and 0 bases from J, leaving 10 bases between. CDR3 region: CASSFSQLSTDTQYF. The CDR3 nucleotides read TGTGCCAGCAGTTTTTCACAGCTAAGCACAGATACGCAGTATTTT.

This clonotype was observed at least ten times. This chain uses TRBV27 with TRBJ2-5, with TRBD1 matching 10 bases. This CDR3 contains 18 residues. V dropped 6 bases and J dropped 5; count of bases not matched to a gene: 18. Looked up from germline, CDR1 is MNHEY and CDR2 is SMNVEV (reference sequence). The CDR3 loop reads CASSPRAFGTGVGETQYF. The CDR3 DNA sequence: TGTGCCAGCAGCCCCCGGGCGTTCGGGACAGGGGTGGGGGAGACCCAGTACTTC.

The chain joins TRBV18 to TRBJ2-3; 9 nucleotides line up with TRBD1. Per germline, CDR1 KGHSH and CDR2 LQKENI. Trimming cost V 4 bases and J 0 bases; bases outside gene matches: 2. This CDR3 comprises 15 residues. DNA of the CDR3: TGTGCCAGCTCACGACAGGGGGTGAGCACAGATACGCAGTATTTT. It yields the protein CASSRQGVSTDTQYF.

Comments on this clonotype: This may come from a read error, since a much larger clone is one base off. The genes are TRBV16 and TRBJ2-7; D is unresolved. CDR1 and CDR2 (germline): KGHSY, FQNENV. The CDR3 spans 13 residues. Trimming pared 1 base from V and 6 bases from J, leaving 10 bases between. CDR3 sequence reads: CASSQWRDGEQYF. In DNA form, the CDR3 reads TGTGCCAGCAGCCAATGGCGAGACGGCGAGCAGTACTTC.

This clonotype was seen many times. The chain joins TRBV10-3 to TRBJ1-5; 7 bases match TRBD1. V lost 6 bases to trimming and J lost 2 bases; unmatched junction nucleotides: 4. Germline CDR1 is ENHRY and CDR2 is SYGVKD. The CDR3 sequence is 14 residues long. The CDR3 nucleotides read TGTGCCATCAGCGCTGACAGGGGCAATCAGCCCCAGCATTTT. As protein: CAISADRGNQPQHF.

This clonotype has at least ten counts. The chain employs TRBV18 and TRBJ1-1; 10 bases fit TRBD1. Germline CDR1 reads KGHSH; CDR2 reads LQKENI. V gave up 5 bases and J gave up 7 bases; unmatched junction bases: 4. The CDR3 is made up of 13 amino acids. CDR3 nucleotides: TGTGCCAGCTCATCGCGGGACAGGGGTGAAGCTTTCTTT. Protein sequence: CASSSRDRGEAFF.

About this clonotype: This may be a read error: a much more frequent sequence differs by one nucleotide. The chain uses TRBV12-3 or TRBV12-4 and TRBJ2-7, with D tentatively TRBD1 (6 bases). V lost 5 bases and J lost 7, with 21 bases in between. The CDR3 loop spans 15 amino acids. The CDR3 sequence is CASSTRQAHLREQYF. In nucleotides, the CDR3 is TGTGCCAGCAGTACTAGACAGGCGCATCTCAGGGAGCAGTACTTC.

This clonotype has at least ten counts. The gene calls are TRBV2 and TRBJ2-3, with TRBD1 as a possible D gene (6 bases). Germline CDR1 SNHLY, CDR2 FYNNEI. Trimming removed 5 bases at V and 0 bases at J, with 15 bases between. This CDR3 has 16 residues. The CDR3 DNA sequence: TGTGCCAGCAGTACCTACAGGGCAACTAGCACAGATACGCAGTATTTT. It translates to CASSTYRATSTDTQYF.

In this sample, this clonotype turned up many times. The chain carries TRBV7-2 and TRBJ1-2; 8 bases fit TRBD1. There are 15 residues in the CDR3. Per germline, CDR1 SGHTA and CDR2 FQGNSA. V lost 4 bases to trimming and J lost 7 bases; unmatched junction nucleotides: 11. The CDR3, as DNA: TGTGCCAGCAGCTCCGTTACGGCAGGGGGCACTGGCTACACCTTC. Protein product: CASSSVTAGGTGYTF. Using reference TRBV7-2 and TRBJ1-2 for the parts outside the CDR3, the full variable domain is GAGVSQSPSNKVTEKGKDVELRCDPISGHTALYWYRQSLGQGLEFLIYFQGNSAPDKSGLPSDRFSAERTGGSVSTLTIQRTQQEDSAVYLCASSSVTAGGTGYTFGSGTRLTVV.

The chain links TRBV5-5 to TRBJ2-1, with 14 bases fitting TRBD2. The germline V gene has CDR1 SGHKS and CDR2 YYEKEE (reference sequence). The CDR3 loop spans 14 amino acids. V shed 3 bases and J 9 bases; nucleotides not matched to a gene: 2. CDR3 sequence: CASSYGTSGSEQFF. The CDR3 DNA reads TGTGCCAGCAGCTACGGGACTAGCGGGAGTGAGCAGTTCTTC. The complete variable domain, with remaining parts taken from reference TRBV5-5 and TRBJ2-1, reads DAGVTQSPTHLIKTRGQQVTLRCSPISGHKSVSWYQQVLGQGPQFIFQYYEKEERGRGNFPDRFSARQFPNYSSELNVNALLLGDSALYLCASSYGTSGSEQFFGPGTRLTVL.

The CDR3 sequence is CASSELTSGRAIGIDEQFF. CDR3 DNA: TGTGCCAGCAGTGAACTGACTAGCGGGAGGGCGATTGGAATCGATGAGCAGTTCTTC. The chain employs TRBV2 and TRBJ2-1, with 14 bases lining up with TRBD2. The V and J ends lost 2 bases and 8 bases, in that order; junction bases with no gene match: 14. Germline V gene sequence: CDR1 SNHLY, CDR2 FYNNEI. This CDR3 has 19 residues. Based on the CDR3 plus reference TRBV2 and TRBJ2-1, the full variable domain is EPEVTQTPSHQVTQMGQEVILRCVPISNHLYFYWYRQILGQKVEFLVSFYNNEISEKSEIFDDQFSVERPDGSNFTLKIRSTKLEDSAMYFCASSELTSGRAIGIDEQFFGPGTRLTVL.

V gene TRBV27 combines with J gene TRBJ2-7; D may be TRBD1 or TRBD2 (5 bases each). Germline loops: CDR1 MNHEY, CDR2 SMNVEV (reference sequence). The CDR3 length is 14 residues. Trimming cost V 4 bases and J 5 bases, with 15 bases left between them. CDR3 nucleotides: TGTGCCAGCAGTTCCGGGACGGTGTACAACGAGCAGTACTTC. It is translated as CASSSGTVYNEQYF.

This clonotype was detected many times. The CDR3 region has the DNA TGCAGCGTTGAAGTTTTAGCGGGACCTCAAGAGACCCAGTACTTC. Protein sequence: CSVEVLAGPQETQYF. The rearrangement joins TRBV29-1 to TRBJ2-5; 8 bases fit TRBD2. The V segment lost 1 base and the J segment 2 bases; nucleotides outside the gene matches: 6. CDR3 length: 15 residues. Germline V gene sequence: CDR1 SQVTM, CDR2 ANQGSEA.

The chain recombines TRBV19 with TRBJ2-1; D call uncertain. The germline CDR1 and CDR2 sequences are LNHDA and SQIVND (reference sequence). The CDR3 runs to 13 residues. V was pared by 4 bases and J by 2 bases, with 6 bases between. CDR3 sequence reads: CASSTATYNEQFF. The CDR3 region has the DNA TGTGCCAGTAGTACCGCTACCTACAATGAGCAGTTCTTC.

This clonotype was counted between two and nine times. This sequence joins TRBV27 and TRBJ1-2; perhaps TRBD1 as D (6 bases). The CDR3 spans 14 residues. The germline CDR1 and CDR2 sequences are MNHEY and SMNVEV (reference sequence). Deletions cut 5 bases from V and 8 bases from J, with 18 bases between. This CDR3 reads CASSPTWGGAGYTF. Here the CDR3 DNA reads TGTGCCAGCAGTCCCACCTGGGGGGGCGCGGGCTACACCTTC.